Listed here is a single TCR beta chain. Its antigen is still unknown. Germline V CDR1 and CDR2: ENHRY, SYGVKD. This CDR3 is built from 16 residues. Trimming at V came to 0 bases and at J to 1 base, leaving 4 bases not matched to a gene. Amplification used 60 Vbeta primers and 13 Jbeta primers. Using immunoSEQ multiplex PCR, the repertoire was profiled, and TCRdb retains in-frame clones only, with some absent. Of over 150,000 clones listed, around four fifths are singletons. The record originates from a study of cytomegalovirus exposure and HLA in healthy donors. Study background: There were around 100 million unique TCR beta sequences, drawn from some 180 million T cells, in an earlier analysis. Early released data had about 85 million unique TCRs, all coming from HLA-typed donors. General observations from the study: There were around 160 TCR beta chains listed as cytomegalovirus-associated. According to an earlier analysis, most TCR beta V segments yielded productive rearrangements about 87% or about 30% of the time.

The V call is TRBV10-3, the J call TRBJ2-3; 7 bases align to TRBD2. The clonotype comes from a girl under 18 in good health and CMV-seropositive. Sequenced: PBMCs. The CDR3 DNA is TGTGCCATCAGTGAGTCCCGAAGCGGGGGCACAGATACGCAGTATTTT. As protein: CAISESRSGGTDTQYF.